The entry that follows covers one TCR beta chain sequence. The CDR3 sequence is 18 residues long. The V gene's germline CDR1 is LGHNA and CDR2 YNFKEQ. The trim removed 4 bases at V and 1 base at J, leaving 10 bases unmatched. Ages ranged from roughly 18 to 100 years, with residence in approximately 25 US areas. The record originates from a study of blood T cell repertoires in COVID-19. In the source study's methods: Researchers report that nucleated cell counts were estimated from reference gene primer amplification. Assay: immunoSEQ multiplex PCR; the TCRdb copy retains only in-frame clones and omits some. D and trimming were read from the DNA, whereas the V and J calls and clone size are those reported in that table. Of about 440,000 clones in the sample, 87% are singletons; the top ten hold about 2%.

V and J are TRBV4-2 and TRBJ2-3; 11 positions agree with TRBD2. This TCR was recovered from a woman between 18 and 29 years old with acute COVID-19. The sample consisted of PBMCs or T cells enriched from blood (not recorded which). The CDR3 loop reads CASSLPSGGRGRTDTQYF. For the CDR3, the DNA is TGTGCCAGCAGCCTCCCTAGCGGGGGGAGGGGTCGCACAGATACGCAGTATTTT.